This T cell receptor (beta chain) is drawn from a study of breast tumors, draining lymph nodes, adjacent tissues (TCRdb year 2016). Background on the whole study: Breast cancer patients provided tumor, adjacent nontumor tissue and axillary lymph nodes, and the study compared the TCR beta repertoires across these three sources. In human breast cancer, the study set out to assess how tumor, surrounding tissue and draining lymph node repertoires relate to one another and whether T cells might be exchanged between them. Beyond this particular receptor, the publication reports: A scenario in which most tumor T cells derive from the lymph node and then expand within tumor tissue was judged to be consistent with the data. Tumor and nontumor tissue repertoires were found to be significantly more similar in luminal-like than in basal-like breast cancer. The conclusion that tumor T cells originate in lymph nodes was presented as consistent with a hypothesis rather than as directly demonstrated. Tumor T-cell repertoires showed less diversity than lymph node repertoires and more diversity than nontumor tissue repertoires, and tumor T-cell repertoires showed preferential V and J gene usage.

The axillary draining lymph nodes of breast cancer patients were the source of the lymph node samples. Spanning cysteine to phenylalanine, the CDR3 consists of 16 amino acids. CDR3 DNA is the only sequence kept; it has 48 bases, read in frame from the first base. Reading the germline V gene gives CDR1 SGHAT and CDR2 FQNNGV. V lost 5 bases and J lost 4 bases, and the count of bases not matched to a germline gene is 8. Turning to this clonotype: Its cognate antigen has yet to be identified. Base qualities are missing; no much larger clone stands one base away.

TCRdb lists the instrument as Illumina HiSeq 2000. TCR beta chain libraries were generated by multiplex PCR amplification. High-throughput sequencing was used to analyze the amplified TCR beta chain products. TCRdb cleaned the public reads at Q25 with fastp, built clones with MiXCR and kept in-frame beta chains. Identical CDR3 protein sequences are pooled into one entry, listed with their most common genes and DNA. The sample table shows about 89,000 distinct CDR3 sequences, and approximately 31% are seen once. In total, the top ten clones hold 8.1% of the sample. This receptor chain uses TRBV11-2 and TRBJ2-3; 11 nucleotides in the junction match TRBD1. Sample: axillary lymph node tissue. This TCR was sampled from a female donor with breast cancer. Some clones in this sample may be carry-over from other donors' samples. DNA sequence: TGTGCCAGCAGCCCAGGGACAGGGGGAAGGTCAGATACGCAGTATTTT. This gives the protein CASSPGTGGRSDTQYF.